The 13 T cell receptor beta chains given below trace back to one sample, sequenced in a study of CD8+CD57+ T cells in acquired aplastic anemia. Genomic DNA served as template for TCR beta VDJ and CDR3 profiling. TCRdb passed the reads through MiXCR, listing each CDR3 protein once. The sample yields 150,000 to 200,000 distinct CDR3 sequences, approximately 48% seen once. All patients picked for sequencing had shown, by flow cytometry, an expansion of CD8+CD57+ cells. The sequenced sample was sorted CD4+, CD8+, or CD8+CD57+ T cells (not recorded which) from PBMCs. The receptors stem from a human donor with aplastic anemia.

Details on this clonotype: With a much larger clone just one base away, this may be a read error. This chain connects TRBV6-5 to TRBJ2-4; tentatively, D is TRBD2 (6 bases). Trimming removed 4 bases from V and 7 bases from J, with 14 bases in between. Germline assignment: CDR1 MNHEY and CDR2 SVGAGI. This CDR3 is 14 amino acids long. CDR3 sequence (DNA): TGTGCCAGCAGTTCCTCGGGAGCGGGTAACATTCAGTACTTC. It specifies CASSSSGAGNIQYF.

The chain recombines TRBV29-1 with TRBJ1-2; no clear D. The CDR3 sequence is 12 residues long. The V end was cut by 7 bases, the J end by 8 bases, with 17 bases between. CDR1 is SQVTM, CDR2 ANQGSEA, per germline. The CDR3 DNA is TGCAGCGCGCTGGGCCGAGCGGGGGGCTACACCTTC. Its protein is CSALGRAGGYTF.

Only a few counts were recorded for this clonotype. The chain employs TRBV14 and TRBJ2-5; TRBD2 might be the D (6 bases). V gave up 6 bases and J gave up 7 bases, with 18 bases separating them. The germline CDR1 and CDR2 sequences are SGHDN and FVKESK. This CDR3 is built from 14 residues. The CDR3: CASSAGTDGGTQYF. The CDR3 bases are TGTGCCAGCAGTGCGGGGACCGATGGGGGGACCCAGTACTTC.

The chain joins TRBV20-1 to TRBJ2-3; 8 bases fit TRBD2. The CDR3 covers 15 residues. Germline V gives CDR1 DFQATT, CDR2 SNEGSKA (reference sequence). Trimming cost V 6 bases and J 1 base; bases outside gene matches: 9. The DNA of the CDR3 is TGCAGTGCCACCGGGGCGGGAGGTGGCACAGATACGCAGTATTTT. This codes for CSATGAGGGTDTQYF.

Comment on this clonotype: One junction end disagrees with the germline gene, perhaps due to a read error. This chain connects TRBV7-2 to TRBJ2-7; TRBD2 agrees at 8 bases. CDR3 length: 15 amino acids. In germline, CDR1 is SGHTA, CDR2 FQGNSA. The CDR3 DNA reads TGCGCCAGCAGCTTAGCTAGCGGGCGGGTGGGGGAGCAGTACTTC. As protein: CASSLASGRVGEQYF.

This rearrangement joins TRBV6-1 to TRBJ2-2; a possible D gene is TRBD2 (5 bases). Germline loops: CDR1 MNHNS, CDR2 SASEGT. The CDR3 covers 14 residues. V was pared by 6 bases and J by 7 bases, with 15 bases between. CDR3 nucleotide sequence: TGTGCCAGCAGAGCCCCTGGTAGCGACGGGGAGCTGTTTTTT. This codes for CASRAPGSDGELFF.

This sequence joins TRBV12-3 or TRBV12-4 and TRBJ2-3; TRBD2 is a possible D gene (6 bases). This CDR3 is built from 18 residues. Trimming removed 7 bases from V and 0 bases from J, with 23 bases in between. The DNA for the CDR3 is TGTGCCAGCACCAGAAGCCCTATTAGCGGTGATAGCACAGATACGCAGTATTTT. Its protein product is CASTRSPISGDSTDTQYF.

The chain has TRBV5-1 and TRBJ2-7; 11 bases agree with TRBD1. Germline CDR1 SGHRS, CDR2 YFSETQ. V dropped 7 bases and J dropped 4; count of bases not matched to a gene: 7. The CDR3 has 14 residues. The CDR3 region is CASCGGTGGYEQYF. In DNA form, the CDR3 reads TGCGCCAGCTGCGGTGGGACAGGGGGTTACGAGCAGTACTTC. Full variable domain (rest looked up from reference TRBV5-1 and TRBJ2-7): KAGVTQTPRYLIKTRGQQVTLSCSPISGHRSVSWYQQTPGQGLQFLFEYFSETQRNKGNFPGRFSGRQFSNSRSEMNVSTLELGDSALYLCASCGGTGGYEQYFGPGTRLTVT.

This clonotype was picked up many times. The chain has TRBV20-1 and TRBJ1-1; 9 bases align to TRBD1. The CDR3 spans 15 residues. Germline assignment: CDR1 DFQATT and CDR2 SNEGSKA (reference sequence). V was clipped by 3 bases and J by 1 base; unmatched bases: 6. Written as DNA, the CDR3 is TGCAGTGCTAGTTTCGGGACAGGGAGGAACACTGAAGCTTTCTTT. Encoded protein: CSASFGTGRNTEAFF.

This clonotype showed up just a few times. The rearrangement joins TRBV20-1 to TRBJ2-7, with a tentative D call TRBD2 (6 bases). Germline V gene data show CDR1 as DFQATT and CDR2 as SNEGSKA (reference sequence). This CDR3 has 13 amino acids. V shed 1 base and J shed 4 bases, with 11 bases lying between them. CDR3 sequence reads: CSARGWGDYEQYF. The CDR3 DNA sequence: TGCAGTGCTAGAGGTTGGGGGGATTACGAGCAGTACTTC.

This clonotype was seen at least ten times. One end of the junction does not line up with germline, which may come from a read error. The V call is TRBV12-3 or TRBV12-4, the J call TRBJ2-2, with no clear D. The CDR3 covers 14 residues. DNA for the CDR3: TGTGCCAGCAGCTTAGACTTCAACACCGGGGAGCTGTTTTTT. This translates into CASSLDFNTGELFF.

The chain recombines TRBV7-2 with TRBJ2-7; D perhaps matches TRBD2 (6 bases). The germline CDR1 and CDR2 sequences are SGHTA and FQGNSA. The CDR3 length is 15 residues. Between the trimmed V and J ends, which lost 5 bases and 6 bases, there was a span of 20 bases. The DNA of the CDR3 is TGTGCCAGCAGCCCATCTGGGACTGACGCCCTCGAGCAGTACTTC. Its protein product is CASSPSGTDALEQYF.

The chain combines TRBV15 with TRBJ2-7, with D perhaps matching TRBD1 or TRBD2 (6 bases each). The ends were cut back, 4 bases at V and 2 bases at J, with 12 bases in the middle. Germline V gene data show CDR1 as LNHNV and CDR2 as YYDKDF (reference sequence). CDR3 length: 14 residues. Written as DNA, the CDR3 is TGTGCCACCAGCAATGGGGGGCCCACCTACGAGCAGTACTTC. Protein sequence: CATSNGGPTYEQYF.